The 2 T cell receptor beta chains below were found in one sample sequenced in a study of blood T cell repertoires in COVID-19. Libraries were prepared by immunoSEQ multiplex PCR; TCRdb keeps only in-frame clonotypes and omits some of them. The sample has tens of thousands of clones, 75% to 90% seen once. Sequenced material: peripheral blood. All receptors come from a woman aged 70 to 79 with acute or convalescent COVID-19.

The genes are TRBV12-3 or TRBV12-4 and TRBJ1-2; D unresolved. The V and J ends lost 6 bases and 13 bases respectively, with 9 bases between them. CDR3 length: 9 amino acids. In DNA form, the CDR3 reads TGTGCCAGCAGCCCCCCGAGCACCTTC. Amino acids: CASSPPSTF.

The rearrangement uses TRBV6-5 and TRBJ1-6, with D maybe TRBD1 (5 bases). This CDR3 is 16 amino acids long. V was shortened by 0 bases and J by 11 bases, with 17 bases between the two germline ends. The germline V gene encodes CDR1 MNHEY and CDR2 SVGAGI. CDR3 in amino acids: CASSYSIGQKQAPLHF. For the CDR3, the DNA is TGTGCCAGCAGTTACTCGATTGGACAAAAACAGGCACCCCTCCACTTT.